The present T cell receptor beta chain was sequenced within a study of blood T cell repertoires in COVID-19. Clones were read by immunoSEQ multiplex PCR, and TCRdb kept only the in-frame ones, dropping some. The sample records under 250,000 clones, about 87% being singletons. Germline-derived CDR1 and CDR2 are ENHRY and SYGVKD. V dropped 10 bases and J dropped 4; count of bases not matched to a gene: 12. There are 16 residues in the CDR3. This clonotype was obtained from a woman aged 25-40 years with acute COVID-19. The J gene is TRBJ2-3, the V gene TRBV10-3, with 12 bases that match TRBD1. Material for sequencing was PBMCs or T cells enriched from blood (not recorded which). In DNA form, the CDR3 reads TGTGCCACACACCCCAGGGGACAGGGGGCTTCAGATACGCAGTATTTT. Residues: CATHPRGQGASDTQYF.